Presented here are 30 T cell receptor beta chains from one specimen sequenced in a study of regulatory T cells in long-lasting Graves disease. The time point was: newly diagnosed GD, antithyroid drugs for less than 3 months. TCR sequences were obtained from RNA taken from PBMCs. With iRepertoire HTBI primers and Arm-PCR of CDR3 regions, TCR beta libraries were built. TCRdb re-analysed the multiplex PCR reads in MiXCR, keeping a single row per CDR3 protein. The table lists roughly 520,000 distinct CDR3 sequences, 9.5% to 15% of them singletons. These data also formed part of another study, on T cells in Graves' hyperthyroidism and ophthalmopathy.

The specimen was peripheral blood mononuclear cells (PBMCs), collected at new diagnosis, from a patient treated with antithyroid drugs. These receptors came from a woman in her 30s with Graves disease.

In DNA, the CDR3 is TGTGCCAGTAGTTATGGACTAGCGGGAGGAGTAGAGACCCAGTACTTC. Amino acid sequence: CASSYGLAGGVETQYF. This sequence joins TRBV19 and TRBJ2-5, with 14 positions matching TRBD2. This CDR3 contains 16 residues. V lost 5 bases to trimming and J lost 4 bases; unmatched junction nucleotides: 6. Germline V gives CDR1 LNHDA, CDR2 SQIVND (reference sequence).

This clonotype has a handful of counts. The rearrangement links TRBV18 to TRBJ2-7; weak D call: TRBD2 (6 bases). V was trimmed by 6 bases and J by 3 bases, leaving 15 bases between them. Per germline, CDR1 KGHSH and CDR2 LQKENI. CDR3 size: 14 residues. CDR3 bases: TGTGCCAGCTCCACCGACGGGAGTGACTACGAGCAGTACTTC. It yields the protein CASSTDGSDYEQYF.

This clonotype occurred many times. This sequence joins TRBV6-1 and TRBJ2-7; TRBD2 aligns across 9 bases. With 6 bases clipped from V and 2 bases from J, the junction kept 8 bases outside the gene matches. The length of the CDR3 is 15 residues. The germline gives CDR1 MNHNS, CDR2 SASEGT. CDR3 sequence: CASSLRGLAAYEQYF. CDR3 nucleotide sequence: TGTGCCAGCAGCCTAAGGGGACTAGCTGCCTACGAGCAGTACTTC.

This clonotype was observed many times. The genes are TRBV2 and TRBJ2-7, with D hard to call. The length of the CDR3 is 11 residues. The V gene's germline CDR1 is SNHLY and CDR2 FYNNEI. The germline V and J ends were trimmed by 11 bases and 4 bases, with 12 bases remaining between them. CDR3 in amino acids: CACNSFYEQYF. The CDR3 DNA sequence: TGTGCCTGCAACAGTTTTTACGAGCAGTACTTC. The variable domain in full, with the rest retrieved from reference TRBV2 and TRBJ2-7, is EPEVTQTPSHQVTQMGQEVILRCVPISNHLYFYWYRQILGQKVEFLVSFYNNEISEKSEIFDDQFSVERPDGSNFTLKIRSTKLEDSAMYFCACNSFYEQYFGPGTRLTVT.

This clonotype was picked up a small number of times. Here the CDR3 DNA reads TGTGCCAGCAGCCCGCCGGGAAGCGGCTACACCTTC. Its protein is CASSPPGSGYTF. The chain is built from TRBV5-4 and TRBJ1-2, with D unresolved. The length of the CDR3 is 12 residues. Trimming took 4 bases from V and 8 from J, leaving 12 bases between them. The germline CDR1 and CDR2 sequences are SGHNT and YYREEE (reference sequence).

The sample holds many counts of this clonotype. This chain uses TRBV18 with TRBJ1-5; the D is unclear. Trimming removed 2 bases at V and 2 bases at J, with 10 bases between. The CDR3 length is 15 residues. Germline V gene data show CDR1 as KGHSH and CDR2 as LQKENI. The CDR3 loop reads CASSPAGLGNQPQHF. The CDR3, as DNA: TGTGCCAGCTCACCAGCAGGTTTGGGCAATCAGCCCCAGCATTTT.

In its sample, this clonotype was seen many times. The V and J genes are TRBV12-3 or TRBV12-4 and TRBJ2-2, with 11 bases that match TRBD2. Trimming cost V 6 bases and J 6 bases; bases outside gene matches: 6. This CDR3 is 15 amino acids long. CDR3 residues: CASRNSGRGAGELFF. The CDR3 DNA follows: TGTGCCAGCAGAAATAGCGGGAGGGGCGCCGGGGAGCTGTTTTTT.

The rearrangement joins TRBV2 to TRBJ2-7, with TRBD2 matching 10 bases. Germline V lookup: CDR1 SNHLY, CDR2 FYNNEI. J lost 6 bases, V lost 7 bases, and 9 bases had no gene match. The CDR3 contains 14 residues. CDR3 DNA sequence: TGTGCCAGCATGCTCGCTAGCGGGAGTAGCGAGCAGTACTTC. This sequence encodes CASMLASGSSEQYF.

This clonotype was recorded many times. The chain is built from TRBV28 and TRBJ2-3; TRBD1 matches at 7 bases. The CDR3 is made up of 17 amino acids. CDR1 and CDR2 (germline): MDHEN, SYDVKM. Trimming cost V 3 bases and J 2 bases; bases outside gene matches: 11. CDR3 loop: CASSFRDWGQFTDTQYF. The CDR3 DNA follows: TGTGCCAGCAGTTTTAGAGATTGGGGACAGTTCACAGATACGCAGTATTTT. The variable domain in full, completed from reference TRBV28 and TRBJ2-3, reads DVKVTQSSRYLVKRTGEKVFLECVQDMDHENMFWYRQDPGLGLRLIYFSYDVKMKEKGDIPEGYSVSREKKERFSLILESASTNQTSMYLCASSFRDWGQFTDTQYFGPGTRLTVL.

This clonotype was seen a few times. This chain links TRBV9 with TRBJ2-1; a weak D match, TRBD2 (5 bases). The CDR3 contains 15 residues. Trimming cost V 0 bases and J 5 bases, with 12 bases left between them. The V gene's germline CDR1 is SGDLS and CDR2 YYNGEE. CDR3 bases: TGTGCCAGCAGCGTAGATGGTGAGGGTCACAATGAGCAGTTCTTC. It translates to CASSVDGEGHNEQFF.

This clonotype occurred many times. This chain joins TRBV5-8 and TRBJ2-7; D is unresolved. CDR3 length: 15 amino acids. Germline V lookup: CDR1 SGHTS, CDR2 YDEGEE. Trimming left V 2 bases short and J 7 bases short, with 19 bases between. The CDR3 region is CASSLRQPISQEQYF. The CDR3 DNA is TGTGCCAGCAGCTTACGACAACCGATCTCCCAGGAGCAGTACTTC.

This clonotype occurred many times. The chain is built from TRBV7-2 and TRBJ1-1, with TRBD1 identical over 7 bases. V trimming: 5 bases; J trimming: 4 bases; junction bases outside the gene matches: 7. CDR1 SGHTA and CDR2 FQGNSA come from the germline V gene. CDR3 length equals 14 residues. Written as DNA, the CDR3 is TGTGCCAGCAGCCGTGACAGGGTGGGCACTGAAGCTTTCTTT. It translates to CASSRDRVGTEAFF. The full variable domain, rest sourced from reference TRBV7-2 and TRBJ1-1, is GAGVSQSPSNKVTEKGKDVELRCDPISGHTALYWYRQSLGQGLEFLIYFQGNSAPDKSGLPSDRFSAERTGGSVSTLTIQRTQQEDSAVYLCASSRDRVGTEAFFGQGTRLTVV.

This clonotype was found many times. The rearrangement uses TRBV10-3 and TRBJ2-3; 9 nucleotides line up with TRBD2. Looked up from germline, CDR1 is ENHRY and CDR2 is SYGVKD. V was pared by 3 bases and J by 4 bases, with 5 bases of the junction left unmatched. This CDR3 comprises 15 residues. CDR3 region: CAISEGLAGSDTQYF. The CDR3 DNA reads as TGTGCCATCAGTGAAGGGCTAGCGGGATCAGATACGCAGTATTTT.

This clonotype was observed at least ten times. The chain is built from TRBV7-3 and TRBJ1-1; TRBD1 agrees at 9 bases. The junction had 19 bases not matched to a gene; V was cut back by 5 bases and J by 3 bases. CDR1 is SGHTA and CDR2 is FQGTGA in the germline V gene. The CDR3 runs 19 residues. DNA of the CDR3: TGTGCCAGCAGCCCACCGGGACAGGGAGGTTGTGGCAGGTACACTGAAGCTTTCTTT. Protein: CASSPPGQGGCGRYTEAFF.

Comment on this clonotype: Just one base apart from a much larger clone, this may be a read error. The chain combines TRBV2 with TRBJ2-1, with D possibly TRBD2 on 6 matching bases. Germline assignment: CDR1 SNHLY and CDR2 FYNNEI. This CDR3 is 15 amino acids long. V was trimmed by 2 bases and J by 2 bases, leaving 10 bases between them. This chain's CDR3 is CASSEQGGPYNEQFF. For the CDR3, the DNA is TGTGCCAGCAGTGAACAGGGAGGCCCCTACAATGAGCAGTTCTTC.

This clonotype was detected many times. The chain joins TRBV28 to TRBJ2-1; a weak D match, TRBD2 (6 bases). V lost 3 bases and J 8 bases, leaving 23 bases between the germline ends. Germline CDR1 is MDHEN and CDR2 is SYDVKM. The CDR3 spans 17 residues. In DNA form, the CDR3 reads TGTGCCAGCAGTTTGGGTCGGGGGACCCTGGAGTACGATGAGCAGTTCTTC. Translating gives CASSLGRGTLEYDEQFF.

The table lists this clonotype with a few counts. The chain is built from TRBV27 and TRBJ2-5; tentative D call: TRBD1 (5 bases). Germline V gene sequence: CDR1 MNHEY, CDR2 SMNVEV (reference sequence). The CDR3 loop spans 13 amino acids. V was clipped by 8 bases and J by 3 bases, with 13 bases between them. CDR3: CASRIDSEETQYF. The CDR3 coding sequence is TGTGCCAGCCGAATTGACAGTGAAGAGACCCAGTACTTC.

Many counts were recorded for this clonotype. The gene calls are TRBV27 and TRBJ2-7, with 14 bases fitting TRBD2. Germline CDR1 is MNHEY and CDR2 is SMNVEV (reference sequence). The V gene end was trimmed by 5 bases and the J gene end by 7 bases; junction bases not matched to a gene: 16. The CDR3 is 18 residues long. The chain's CDR3 is CASSTHGTSGSWVEEQYF. The DNA for the CDR3 is TGTGCCAGCAGTACCCACGGGACTAGCGGGAGTTGGGTCGAGGAGCAGTACTTC.

This clonotype has a count of ten or more. This sequence joins TRBV20-1 and TRBJ2-1; D not resolved. The V and J ends lost 3 bases and 7 bases respectively, with 4 bases between them. Germline values: CDR1 DFQATT, CDR2 SNEGSKA (reference sequence). This CDR3 has 10 amino acids. CDR3 residues: CSASSNEQFF. The CDR3 DNA reads TGCAGTGCTAGCTCGAATGAGCAGTTCTTC.

This clonotype has at least ten counts. This chain links TRBV19 with TRBJ2-7; D is ambiguous. The germline gives CDR1 LNHDA, CDR2 SQIVND (reference sequence). This CDR3 contains 13 residues. Trimming took 2 bases from V and 4 from J, leaving 9 bases between them. Written as DNA, the CDR3 is TGTGCCAGTAGTATATCTAGGAATTACGAGCAGTACTTC. This translates into CASSISRNYEQYF.

This clonotype was observed a handful of times. The chain joins TRBV29-1 to TRBJ1-2; D unresolved. The germline V and J ends were trimmed by 6 bases and 3 bases, with 14 bases remaining between them. This CDR3 is 13 amino acids long. Germline V gene sequence: CDR1 SQVTM, CDR2 ANQGSEA. The CDR3 nucleotides are TGCAGCGTGAACGGGCTAACGGACTATGGCTACACCTTC. Its protein is CSVNGLTDYGYTF.

Ten or more counts support this clonotype. The chain employs TRBV7-2 and TRBJ1-1; D is unresolved. Trimming removed 0 bases at V and 1 base at J, with 6 bases between. Germline CDR1 and CDR2: SGHTA and FQGNSA. The CDR3 runs 14 residues. CDR3 sequence: CASSLAHQNTEAFF. CDR3 nucleotide sequence: TGTGCCAGCAGCTTAGCACACCAGAACACTGAAGCTTTCTTT.

This clonotype showed up many times. This chain connects TRBV27 to TRBJ2-1; D not certain. The CDR3 contains 16 residues. From germline, CDR1 is MNHEY and CDR2 SMNVEV (reference sequence). V was shortened by 2 bases and J by 11 bases, with 22 bases between the two germline ends. The CDR3 reads CASSLSTPRGPQKQFF. CDR3 DNA: TGTGCCAGCAGTTTAAGTACCCCCCGCGGACCCCAAAAGCAGTTCTTC.

This clonotype was counted a few times. This chain links TRBV7-9 with TRBJ1-1; D gene uncertain. V shed 5 bases and J shed 10 bases, with 17 bases lying between them. The CDR3 is made up of 13 amino acids. In germline, CDR1 is SEHNR, CDR2 FQNEAQ (reference sequence). CDR3: CASSPTLRETAFF. The CDR3 coding sequence is TGTGCCAGCAGCCCGACCCTGAGGGAAACAGCTTTCTTT.

This clonotype was seen many times. The chain uses TRBV10-3 and TRBJ2-1, with TRBD2 matching 10 bases. Germline CDR1 ENHRY, CDR2 SYGVKD. J gave up 5 bases and V 6 bases, and 13 bases lay outside the gene matches. The CDR3 has 17 amino acids. The CDR3 DNA is TGTGCCATCAGCCTAACCCCTCCGGGACTAGCGAACAATGAGCAGTTCTTC. As protein: CAISLTPPGLANNEQFF.

In this sample, this clonotype turned up many times. The chain has TRBV12-3 or TRBV12-4 and TRBJ1-3, with D hard to call. The CDR3 loop spans 13 amino acids. V lost 3 bases and J lost 4, with 7 bases in between. The CDR3, as DNA: TGTGCCAGCAGTTTTTACTCCGGAAACACCATATATTTT. This translates into CASSFYSGNTIYF.

About this clonotype: Being one base from a much bigger clone, this may be a read error. Lacking the conserved final phenylalanine or tryptophan, this CDR3 likely reflects a read error. The rearrangement uses TRBV20-1 and TRBJ1-5; unclear D gene. Germline V gene lookup returns CDR1 DFQATT and CDR2 SNEGSKA (reference sequence). The ends were cut back, 3 bases at V and 0 bases at J, with 9 bases in the middle. The CDR3 spans 14 residues. This CDR3 is CSASRGNSNQPQHL. As DNA, the CDR3 is TGCAGTGCTAGTAGAGGGAATAGCAATCAGCCCCAGCATTTG.

With respect to this clonotype: This likely stems from a read error, as it lies one base from a far larger clone. The gene calls are TRBV7-9 and TRBJ2-1; D not resolved. V was shortened by 5 bases and J by 10 bases, with 15 bases between the two germline ends. CDR3 length: 13 amino acids. Germline loops: CDR1 SEHNR, CDR2 FQNEAQ (reference sequence). CDR3 nucleotides: TGTGCCAGCAGCAGAAGGGAAGCCTACGAGCAGTTCTTC. Its translation: CASSRREAYEQFF.

This clonotype turned up a few times. The rearrangement joins TRBV11-2 to TRBJ2-7, with D unresolved. Germline V gene lookup returns CDR1 SGHAT and CDR2 FQNNGV. The CDR3 covers 16 residues. Trimming took off 4 bases at V and 2 bases at J, with 18 bases between the two ends. The CDR3, as DNA: TGTGCCAGCAGCTCGACCCCGTCAGGCATCCCCTACGAGCAGTACTTC. It is translated as CASSSTPSGIPYEQYF.

This clonotype was recorded a few times. J is TRBJ2-5 and V is TRBV15; TRBD1 is a possible D gene (5 bases). This CDR3 spans 14 amino acids. V gave up 0 bases and J gave up 6 bases, with 11 bases separating them. Germline V CDR1 and CDR2: LNHNV, YYDKDF (reference sequence). CDR3 in amino acids: CATSRERTMKTQYF. In DNA, the CDR3 is TGTGCCACCAGCAGAGAAAGGACAATGAAGACCCAGTACTTC.